A selection of T cell receptor beta chains follows, all from one sample in a study of blood T cell repertoires in COVID-19. Clones were read by immunoSEQ multiplex PCR, and TCRdb kept only the in-frame ones, dropping some. The repertoire holds about 170,000 clones, with less than 90% as singletons. The source material was PBMCs or T cells enriched from blood (not recorded which). The receptors derive from a woman aged 45-65 years who had recovered from COVID-19. The CDR3 runs from the conserved cysteine through the conserved F or W. The order of the fields is CDR3 DNA, CDR3 protein, D gene, clone size, J gene, V gene. D genes are given only for firm matches. Rows may omit the clone size; those that give it use once, few, many or a size class.

cdr3_nt: TGTGCCAGTAGTATACCCTCCCCGGGGAACTATGGCTACACCTTC
cdr3_aa: CASSIPSPGNYGYTF
d_call: NA
clone_size: once
j_call: TRBJ1-2
v_call: TRBV19

cdr3_nt: TGTGCCAGCACCTTGCGGGGGTATCAACACAATGAGCAGTTCTTC
cdr3_aa: CASTLRGYQHNEQFF
d_call: TRBD2
clone_size: NA
j_call: TRBJ2-1
v_call: TRBV11-2

cdr3_nt: TGCGCCAGCAGCCAAGTCCCCGGGAGTACTACCGGGGAGCTGTTTTTT
cdr3_aa: CASSQVPGSTTGELFF
d_call: NA
clone_size: once
j_call: TRBJ2-2
v_call: TRBV4-3

cdr3_nt: TGTGCCAGCAGCTTTGGGGGAGGCGGTCAGCCCCAGCATTTT
cdr3_aa: CASSFGGGGQPQHF
d_call: NA
clone_size: NA
j_call: TRBJ1-5
v_call: TRBV5-6

cdr3_nt: TGCAGTGCTAGTATCGGACAGGGCTCTTCACCCCTCCACTTT
cdr3_aa: CSASIGQGSSPLHF
d_call: TRBD1
clone_size: NA
j_call: TRBJ1-6
v_call: TRBV20-1

cdr3_nt: TGTGCCAGTAGTACCACTGACAGGGGGAGGAATCAGCCCCAGCATTTT
cdr3_aa: CASSTTDRGRNQPQHF
d_call: TRBD1
clone_size: NA
j_call: TRBJ1-5
v_call: TRBV19

cdr3_nt: TGTGCCAGCAGCTTAGTCAGGGGTAGGAGCACAGATACGCAGTATTTT
cdr3_aa: CASSLVRGRSTDTQYF
d_call: NA
clone_size: NA
j_call: TRBJ2-3
v_call: TRBV7-2

cdr3_nt: TGTGCCAGCAGTATTACTGGGACTAGGGGTGGTGAGCAGTTCTTC
cdr3_aa: CASSITGTRGGEQFF
d_call: TRBD2
clone_size: NA
j_call: TRBJ2-1
v_call: TRBV28

cdr3_nt: TGTGCCAGCAGCCCGGGACAGGGAGATTACACTGAAGCTTTCTTT
cdr3_aa: CASSPGQGDYTEAFF
d_call: TRBD1
clone_size: NA
j_call: TRBJ1-1
v_call: TRBV11-2

cdr3_nt: TGTGCCAGCAGCCCGGACTTTGGGGAGCTGTTTTTT
cdr3_aa: CASSPDFGELFF
d_call: NA
clone_size: NA
j_call: TRBJ2-2
v_call: TRBV7-9

cdr3_nt: TGTGCCAGCAGCTTAGATCTGGGGGACAGGGTCCGTCAGCCCCAGCATTTT
cdr3_aa: CASSLDLGDRVRQPQHF
d_call: TRBD1
clone_size: NA
j_call: TRBJ1-5
v_call: TRBV11-2

cdr3_nt: TGTGCCAGCAGTTACCCCGGACAGGGATCGGATACGCAGTATTTT
cdr3_aa: CASSYPGQGSDTQYF
d_call: TRBD1
clone_size: NA
j_call: TRBJ2-3
v_call: TRBV6-5

cdr3_nt: TGTGCCAGCAGCTTGGACACCTTCATGAACACTGAAGCTTTCTTT
cdr3_aa: CASSLDTFMNTEAFF
d_call: NA
clone_size: NA
j_call: TRBJ1-1
v_call: TRBV5-6